These 21 T cell receptor beta chains share one sample of origin, sequenced in a study of cytomegalovirus exposure and HLA in healthy donors. A multiplex PCR was run with 60 Vbeta primers and 13 Jbeta primers. TCRdb keeps only in-frame clones here, not all; method: immunoSEQ multiplex PCR. Among around 100,000 clones listed, over 75% were seen once. Sample: PBMCs. These receptors were obtained from a male donor in good health and CMV-seropositive.

The genes are TRBV15 and TRBJ2-7, with D possibly being TRBD2 (6 bases). V dropped 4 bases and J dropped 6 bases, with 13 bases sitting between them. The CDR3 has 13 amino acids. In germline, CDR1 is LNHNV, CDR2 YYDKDF (reference sequence). The CDR3 here is CATSNYRRGEQYF. The CDR3 DNA reads TGTGCCACCAGCAACTACCGGAGGGGCGAGCAGTACTTC.

This chain links TRBV5-1 with TRBJ2-1, with 11 positions matching TRBD1. V was pared by 3 bases and J by 9 bases, with 8 bases of the junction left unmatched. Per the germline V gene, CDR1 is SGHRS and CDR2 is YFSETQ. This CDR3 region has 15 residues. CDR3 region: CASSWLDRGRGEQFF. Written as DNA, the CDR3 is TGCGCCAGCAGCTGGCTGGACAGGGGGCGGGGTGAGCAGTTCTTC.

This clone was observed a few times. The DNA for the CDR3 is TGTGCCAGCAGTGAAGCGCAGGGCCCAGATACGCAGTATTTT. Protein: CASSEAQGPDTQYF. The V gene is TRBV6-1, the J gene TRBJ2-3; weak D call: TRBD1 (5 bases). The germline CDR1 and CDR2 sequences are MNHNS and SASEGT. V dropped 0 bases and J dropped 4 bases, with 8 bases sitting between them. The CDR3 has 14 residues.

The rearrangement uses TRBV5-1 and TRBJ2-2, with D unresolved. CDR1 is SGHRS and CDR2 is YFSETQ in the germline V gene. The CDR3 is 12 residues long. V shed 3 bases and J shed 5 bases, with 5 bases lying between them. The CDR3 sequence is CASSSSTGELFF. The CDR3 bases are TGCGCCAGCAGCTCGTCGACCGGGGAGCTGTTTTTT.

This chain connects TRBV4-1 to TRBJ2-2, with TRBD1 as a possible D gene (6 bases). This CDR3 spans 16 amino acids. The ends were cut back, 3 bases at V and 4 bases at J, with 15 bases in the middle. Germline V gives CDR1 MGHRA, CDR2 YSYEKL. In DNA form, the CDR3 reads TGCGCCAGCAGCCACGGACCTCTACAGGGCACCGGGGAGCTGTTTTTT. As protein: CASSHGPLQGTGELFF.

J is TRBJ2-7 and V is TRBV7-2; 7 bases fit TRBD2. The germline gives CDR1 SGHTA, CDR2 FQGNSA. This CDR3 spans 13 amino acids. Trimming cost V 8 bases and J 0 bases; bases outside gene matches: 4. CDR3 sequence reads: CASREVGSYEQYF. The CDR3 DNA reads as TGTGCCAGCCGGGAGGTAGGCTCCTACGAGCAGTACTTC.

This rearrangement joins TRBV19 to TRBJ2-7, with 7 bases fitting TRBD1. Trimming at V came to 3 bases and at J to 4 bases, leaving 6 bases not matched to a gene. The germline gives CDR1 LNHDA, CDR2 SQIVND (reference sequence). The CDR3 consists of 14 residues. CDR3 residues: CASSMTTGAYEQYF. CDR3 bases: TGTGCCAGTAGTATGACTACAGGGGCTTACGAGCAGTACTTC.

The chain uses TRBV19 and TRBJ2-7, with a weak D call TRBD2 (5 bases). Trimming left V 8 bases short and J 1 base short, with 9 bases between. CDR1 and CDR2 (germline): LNHDA, SQIVND (reference sequence). CDR3 length: 12 residues. CDR3 nucleotides: TGTGCCAGTGGGCCGGGGTCCTACGAGCAGTACTTC. Its translation is CASGPGSYEQYF.

The rearrangement joins TRBV5-1 to TRBJ2-7; D is unresolved. This CDR3 has 15 amino acids. Germline V gene data show CDR1 as SGHRS and CDR2 as YFSETQ. The germline V and J ends were trimmed by 4 bases and 2 bases, with 16 bases remaining between them. The CDR3 is CASSLDYSRTYEQYF. The CDR3 DNA sequence: TGCGCCAGCAGCCTGGATTATAGCCGAACCTACGAGCAGTACTTC.

The chain links TRBV5-8 to TRBJ2-7, with no clear D. CDR1 is SGHTS, CDR2 YDEGEE, per germline. V lost 5 bases and J 6 bases, leaving 12 bases between the germline ends. This CDR3 is 12 amino acids long. CDR3 bases: TGTGCCAGCAGTTTCGACCGGGTCGAGCAGTACTTC. Encoded protein: CASSFDRVEQYF.

The genes are TRBV5-4 and TRBJ2-1; 8 bases match TRBD2. Trimming cost V 2 bases and J 4 bases; bases outside gene matches: 5. CDR1 and CDR2 from the germline V gene are SGHNT and YYREEE (reference sequence). This CDR3 region has 15 residues. CDR3 protein: CASSFSGGGYNEQFF. CDR3 nucleotide sequence: TGTGCCAGCAGCTTTTCCGGGGGGGGTTACAATGAGCAGTTCTTC.

This clone was observed a few times. The chain employs TRBV4-1 and TRBJ1-2; 8 positions match TRBD1. This CDR3 region has 17 residues. The ends lost 0 bases at V and 3 bases at J; junction bases unmatched: 9. Germline CDR1 and CDR2: MGHRA and YSYEKL. CDR3 sequence: CASSQDKQGAQDYGYTF. For the CDR3, the DNA is TGCGCCAGCAGCCAAGATAAGCAGGGGGCGCAGGACTATGGCTACACCTTC.

The J gene is TRBJ1-4, the V gene TRBV4-1; possible D gene TRBD1, 5 bases. Deletions cut 0 bases from V and 7 bases from J, with 15 bases between. CDR1 is MGHRA, CDR2 YSYEKL, per germline. There are 16 residues in the CDR3. This chain's CDR3 is CASSQDQRGGLEKLFF. CDR3 sequence (DNA): TGCGCCAGCAGCCAAGATCAACGGGGGGGTCTTGAAAAACTGTTTTTT.

The CDR3 coding sequence is TGTGCCAGCAGTTTAGCGGGGTTTATGGGCAATGAGCAGTTCTTC. Its protein product is CASSLAGFMGNEQFF. The chain uses TRBV28 and TRBJ2-1; the D gene is possibly TRBD2 (6 bases). This CDR3 has 15 residues. Germline values: CDR1 MDHEN, CDR2 SYDVKM. V lost 2 bases and J 6 bases, leaving 14 bases between the germline ends.

The rearrangement joins TRBV19 to TRBJ2-1, with 9 bases fitting TRBD1. Germline CDR1 and CDR2: LNHDA and SQIVND (reference sequence). This CDR3 spans 15 amino acids. V shed 4 bases and J 8 bases; nucleotides not matched to a gene: 9. CDR3 DNA sequence: TGTGCCAGTAGTAGGGACAGGGCTATTTTCGATGAGCAGTTCTTC. Protein product: CASSRDRAIFDEQFF.

The DNA of the CDR3 is TGTGCCAGCTCAGCCGGGCCAGGGGGCTTTGAGACCCAGTACTTC. Protein: CASSAGPGGFETQYF. The chain links TRBV18 to TRBJ2-5; 8 bases are shared with TRBD1. The V gene's germline CDR1 is KGHSH and CDR2 LQKENI. The CDR3 consists of 15 residues. Germline trimming cut 5 bases from V and 5 bases from J; bases unmatched to any gene: 10.

The J gene is TRBJ2-7, the V gene TRBV30, with TRBD1 matching over 11 bases. V shed 2 bases, J shed 7 bases, and the junction held 7 bases outside the gene matches. Germline V gene lookup returns CDR1 GTSNPN and CDR2 SVGIG (reference sequence). CDR3 size: 14 residues. The CDR3 reads CAWSSGQGAPEQYF. DNA for the CDR3: TGTGCCTGGAGTTCCGGACAGGGGGCCCCAGAGCAGTACTTC. Looking up the rest from reference TRBV30 and TRBJ2-7 gives the full variable domain: SQTIHQWPATLVQPVGSPLSLECTVEGTSNPNLYWYRQAAGRGLQLLFYSVGIGQISSEVPQNLSASRPQDRQFILSSKKLLLSDSGFYLCAWSSGQGAPEQYFGPGTRLTVT.

V is TRBV5-1 and J is TRBJ1-1; possible D gene TRBD1, 6 bases. The CDR3 loop spans 11 amino acids. Trimming removed 4 bases at V and 5 bases at J, with 6 bases between. The germline gives CDR1 SGHRS, CDR2 YFSETQ. The CDR3 DNA reads TGCGCCAGCAGCAGGGGGACTGAAGCTTTCTTT. As protein: CASSRGTEAFF. The complete variable domain, with remaining parts taken from reference TRBV5-1 and TRBJ1-1, reads KAGVTQTPRYLIKTRGQQVTLSCSPISGHRSVSWYQQTPGQGLQFLFEYFSETQRNKGNFPGRFSGRQFSNSRSEMNVSTLELGDSALYLCASSRGTEAFFGQGTRLTVV.

This clone has just a few counts. The chain employs TRBV7-2 and TRBJ2-3; 13 nucleotides match TRBD2. The J segment lost 6 bases and the V segment lost 4 bases, leaving 16 bases of the junction unmatched. Germline CDR1 SGHTA, CDR2 FQGNSA. The CDR3 spans 19 residues. The DNA of the CDR3 is TGTGCCAGCAGCTCGCCGGGACTAGCGGGAAAGTACACCTGGGATACGCAGTATTTT. This translates into CASSSPGLAGKYTWDTQYF.

The rearrangement links TRBV30 to TRBJ2-5; D may be TRBD2 (6 bases). Trimming took off 5 bases at V and 3 bases at J, with 19 bases between the two ends. Germline values: CDR1 GTSNPN, CDR2 SVGIG (reference sequence). This CDR3 has 15 amino acids. CDR3 region: CAWAGTRGGKETQYF. CDR3 nucleotide sequence: TGTGCCTGGGCGGGAACGAGGGGAGGTAAAGAGACCCAGTACTTC.

This chain connects TRBV5-1 to TRBJ1-1, with D perhaps matching TRBD1 (5 bases). The V and J ends lost 3 bases and 1 base respectively, with 13 bases between them. The germline gives CDR1 SGHRS, CDR2 YFSETQ. The CDR3 consists of 15 residues. Written as DNA, the CDR3 is TGCGCCAGCAGCTCGCAAGGGGTTTCGAACACTGAAGCTTTCTTT. It codes for CASSSQGVSNTEAFF. Together with reference TRBV5-1 and TRBJ1-1, the CDR3 gives the full variable domain: KAGVTQTPRYLIKTRGQQVTLSCSPISGHRSVSWYQQTPGQGLQFLFEYFSETQRNKGNFPGRFSGRQFSNSRSEMNVSTLELGDSALYLCASSSQGVSNTEAFFGQGTRLTVV.